The 23 T cell receptor beta chains in this list originate from one sample, sequenced in a study of T cell responses to AZD1222 COVID-19 vaccine. Sequencing was performed with immunoSEQ multiplex PCR; in TCRdb, only in-frame clones are kept and a portion is missing. The sample records around 140,000 clones, roughly 85% being singletons. The source was peripheral blood, collected 28 days after the second dose of the MenACWY control vaccine. The receptor source for this set is an adult who received the MenACWY meningococcal vaccine as a control.

The CDR3 DNA reads as TGTGCCAGCAGCCATCGGGACAGGGGGCGCGAGCAGTACTTC. Its protein product is CASSHRDRGREQYF. This chain connects TRBV7-2 to TRBJ2-7; 12 nucleotides match TRBD1. J gave up 6 bases and V 5 bases, and 5 bases lay outside the gene matches. This CDR3 is built from 14 residues. CDR1 and CDR2 from the germline V gene are SGHTA and FQGNSA.

The chain couples TRBV6-5 to TRBJ2-5; D possibly matches TRBD1 or TRBD2 (5 bases each). V lost 5 bases to trimming and J lost 5 bases, with 12 bases between them. This CDR3 has 13 amino acids. Germline CDR1 and CDR2: MNHEY and SVGAGI. The CDR3 DNA reads TGTGCCAGCAGTAACAAGGGACGGGAGACCCAGTACTTC. Translating gives CASSNKGRETQYF.

Notes on this clone: Sequence at one end of the junction differs from germline and may be a read error. This chain joins TRBV12-5 and TRBJ1-1; D uncertain. The CDR3 has 13 amino acids. Germline CDR1 LGHNT, CDR2 FRNRAP. CDR3 sequence (DNA): TGTGCTAGTGGTTTGGCCGGGAGCCCCCGCGTCATCTTT. Translating it yields CASGLAGSPRVIF.

This sequence joins TRBV20-1 and TRBJ1-2; no clear D. In germline, CDR1 is DFQATT, CDR2 SNEGSKA (reference sequence). CDR3 size: 10 residues. The V end was cut by 5 bases, the J end by 8 bases, with 9 bases between. CDR3 in DNA: TGCAGTGCTGACCGCGAGGGCTACACCTTC. Protein sequence: CSADREGYTF.

This clone was recorded once. V usage is TRBV6-2 or TRBV6-3 and J usage is TRBJ1-4; possible D gene TRBD1, 6 bases. Matching the DNA end better, TRBJ2-2 makes the J call doubtful. CDR1 is MNHEY, CDR2 SVGEGT, per germline. The CDR3 covers 12 residues. The DNA of the CDR3 is TGTGCCAGCAGTTCAAGGGACAGGGAGCTGTTTTTT. Translating gives CASSSRDRELFF.

The chain employs TRBV5-1 and TRBJ1-4; D is possibly TRBD1 (5 bases). Germline assignment: CDR1 SGHRS and CDR2 YFSETQ. V lost 4 bases to trimming and J lost 8 bases, with 21 bases between them. CDR3 size: 16 residues. The CDR3 DNA follows: TGCGCCAGCAGCATGGAAGTGGGGGTGATCCGGGAAAAACTGTTTTTT. It yields the protein CASSMEVGVIREKLFF.

The chain carries TRBV10-3 and TRBJ1-2, with D perhaps matching TRBD1 (6 bases). Trimming took 6 bases from V and 4 from J, leaving 15 bases between them. The germline CDR1 and CDR2 sequences are ENHRY and SYGVKD. This CDR3 region has 14 residues. DNA of the CDR3: TGTGCCATCAGGGGAACAGGGTATGCCTATGGCTACACCTTC. It translates to CAIRGTGYAYGYTF.

This clone has a single count. This rearrangement joins TRBV7-8 to TRBJ1-6, with 10 bases identical to TRBD1. The ends lost 5 bases at V and 10 bases at J; junction bases unmatched: 5. The CDR3 is 14 residues long. Germline assignment: CDR1 SGHVS and CDR2 FQNEAQ. The CDR3 sequence: CASSAGTGESPLHF. The CDR3 DNA reads TGTGCCAGCAGCGCCGGGACAGGGGAATCACCCCTCCACTTT. Full variable domain (rest looked up from reference TRBV7-8 and TRBJ1-6): GAGVSQSPRYKVAKRGQDVALRCDPISGHVSLFWYQQALGQGPEFLTYFQNEAQLDKSGLPSDRFFAERPEGSVSTLKIQRTQQEDSAVYLCASSAGTGESPLHFGNGTRLTVT.

This clone was seen only a few times. This sequence joins TRBV20-1 and TRBJ1-2; D ambiguous. Germline loops: CDR1 DFQATT, CDR2 SNEGSKA (reference sequence). The CDR3 has 11 residues. V dropped 5 bases and J dropped 8 bases, with 12 bases sitting between them. The CDR3, as DNA: TGCAGTGCTGCCATCGAGAACGGCTACACCTTC. Its translation: CSAAIENGYTF.

The V call is TRBV4-3, the J call TRBJ1-1; perhaps TRBD1 as D (5 bases). Germline CDR1 LGHNA, CDR2 YSLEER. The CDR3 has 18 residues. V lost 2 bases and J 4 bases, leaving 23 bases between the germline ends. In DNA form, the CDR3 reads TGCGCCAGCAGCCAAAAACTTTACGGGACGGGGAGGGTCACTGAAGCTTTCTTT. It is translated as CASSQKLYGTGRVTEAFF.

This rearrangement joins TRBV5-4 to TRBJ2-5, with D perhaps being TRBD1 or TRBD2 (5 bases each). The CDR3 is made up of 14 amino acids. V gave up 3 bases and J gave up 5 bases, with 14 bases separating them. CDR1 and CDR2 (germline): SGHNT, YYREEE (reference sequence). CDR3 region: CASSSGAPRETQYF. The CDR3 nucleotides are TGTGCCAGCAGCTCCGGGGCCCCACGGGAGACCCAGTACTTC.

The genes are TRBV2 and TRBJ2-7, with D perhaps TRBD1 (6 bases). This CDR3 is 14 amino acids long. Per the germline V gene, CDR1 is SNHLY and CDR2 is FYNNEI. The germline V and J ends were trimmed by 6 bases and 3 bases, with 15 bases remaining between them. CDR3 nucleotide sequence: TGTGCCAGCAGCCTACAGGGTATCAGCTACGAGCAGTACGTC. It encodes CASSLQGISYEQYV.

This chain joins TRBV5-1 and TRBJ1-3, with 7 bases aligning to TRBD1. Per the germline V gene, CDR1 is SGHRS and CDR2 is YFSETQ. V lost 2 bases and J lost 8; bases outside the gene matches: 10. CDR3 length: 15 residues. The CDR3 region is CASSFTGALGDTIYF. The CDR3 DNA sequence: TGCGCCAGCAGCTTTACAGGGGCACTGGGAGACACCATATATTTT.

CDR3 DNA sequence: TGTGCCAGCAGCTTAGCGCGCGGGGAGTTCAACGAGCAGTACTTC. It yields the protein CASSLARGEFNEQYF. V is TRBV7-9 and J is TRBJ2-7; TRBD2 might be the D (6 bases). The V end was cut by 0 bases, the J end by 5 bases, with 14 bases between. This CDR3 has 15 amino acids. CDR1 is SEHNR, CDR2 FQNEAQ, per germline (reference sequence).

The chain is built from TRBV7-8 and TRBJ2-1; TRBD2 aligns across 11 bases. The CDR3 has 18 residues. Germline lookup yields CDR1 SGHVS and CDR2 FQNEAQ. V trimming: 2 bases; J trimming: 1 base; junction bases outside the gene matches: 7. CDR3 sequence (DNA): TGTGCCAGCAGCTTAAGGGCTAGCGGGGGGTCGTCCTACAATGAGCAGTTCTTC. Protein: CASSLRASGGSSYNEQFF.

The chain employs TRBV6-2 or TRBV6-3 and TRBJ2-3; 7 bases agree with TRBD1. Losses at the gene ends were 6 bases for V and 4 bases for J; bases not matched to a gene: 13. The CDR3 is 16 residues long. The V gene's germline CDR1 is MNHEY and CDR2 SVGEGT. The DNA for the CDR3 is TGTGCCAGCAGCCCGAACCGGGACAGTTCGTCAGATACGCAGTATTTT. It encodes CASSPNRDSSSDTQYF.

The CDR3 reads CATGERRGRGPTYEQYF. The CDR3 coding sequence is TGTGCCACTGGCGAACGGCGCGGGAGGGGACCGACCTACGAGCAGTACTTC. The chain has TRBV5-4 and TRBJ2-7; 9 bases are shared with TRBD2. Trimming took 9 bases from V and 2 from J; bases not matched to a gene: 18. CDR3 length: 17 residues. Per germline, CDR1 SGHNT and CDR2 YYREEE (reference sequence).

CDR3 in DNA: TGTGCCAGCAGCCAAACTAGTCTTGGCTACACCTTC. Its translation is CASSQTSLGYTF. The chain links TRBV3-1 (or the pseudogene TRBV3-2) to TRBJ1-2, with D unclear. The ends were cut back, 2 bases at V and 7 bases at J, with 8 bases in the middle. CDR3 length: 12 residues. Germline loops: CDR1 LGHDT, CDR2 YNNKEL (reference sequence).

The genes are TRBV28 and TRBJ2-7; D call uncertain. V was shortened by 1 base and J by 7 bases, with 11 bases between the two germline ends. CDR1 is MDHEN and CDR2 is SYDVKM in the germline V gene. The CDR3 is 13 residues long. CDR3 in amino acids: CASSLLGLREQYF. The CDR3 coding sequence is TGTGCCAGCAGTTTATTAGGATTACGAGAGCAGTACTTC.

This clone was seen only once. J is TRBJ2-3 and V is TRBV27; tentatively, D is TRBD2 (6 bases). CDR1 and CDR2 (germline): MNHEY, SMNVEV (reference sequence). CDR3 length: 15 amino acids. V was cut by 4 bases and J by 1 base, with 12 bases left in between. The CDR3 DNA is TGTGCCAGCAGTTCGGGGGAATGGGGCACAGATACGCAGTATTTT. Its protein is CASSSGEWGTDTQYF.

The V call is TRBV28, the J call TRBJ2-4; a weak D match, TRBD2 (5 bases). CDR3 length: 13 amino acids. Germline V CDR1 and CDR2: MDHEN, SYDVKM. V dropped 11 bases and J dropped 0 bases, with 11 bases sitting between them. This CDR3 is CAAEGPAKNIQYF. CDR3 sequence (DNA): TGTGCCGCCGAGGGCCCAGCCAAAAACATTCAGTACTTC. Together with reference TRBV28 and TRBJ2-4, the CDR3 gives the full variable domain: DVKVTQSSRYLVKRTGEKVFLECVQDMDHENMFWYRQDPGLGLRLIYFSYDVKMKEKGDIPEGYSVSREKKERFSLILESASTNQTSMYLCAAEGPAKNIQYFGAGTRLSVL.

The chain links TRBV7-8 to TRBJ1-2; 8 nucleotides line up with TRBD1. V lost 5 bases, J lost 4 bases, and 6 bases stayed unmatched. The CDR3 runs to 14 residues. In germline, CDR1 is SGHVS, CDR2 FQNEAQ. CDR3 nucleotide sequence: TGTGCCAGCAGCATCTCAGGGGGCGGCTATGGCTACACCTTC. Residues: CASSISGGGYGYTF.

This CDR3 is CASSPGDRMYNEQFF. DNA of the CDR3: TGTGCCAGCTCACCCGGGGACAGGATGTACAATGAGCAGTTCTTC. The chain recombines TRBV18 with TRBJ2-1; the match to TRBD1 covers 8 bases. Germline assignment: CDR1 KGHSH and CDR2 LQKENI. The CDR3 sequence is 15 residues long. V shed 3 bases and J 4 bases; nucleotides not matched to a gene: 5. The whole variable domain, filled in from reference TRBV18 and TRBJ2-1, reads NAGVMQNPRHLVRRRGQEARLRCSPMKGHSHVYWYRQLPEEGLKFMVYLQKENIIDESGMPKERFSAEFPKEGPSILRIQQVVRGDSAAYFCASSPGDRMYNEQFFGPGTRLTVL.